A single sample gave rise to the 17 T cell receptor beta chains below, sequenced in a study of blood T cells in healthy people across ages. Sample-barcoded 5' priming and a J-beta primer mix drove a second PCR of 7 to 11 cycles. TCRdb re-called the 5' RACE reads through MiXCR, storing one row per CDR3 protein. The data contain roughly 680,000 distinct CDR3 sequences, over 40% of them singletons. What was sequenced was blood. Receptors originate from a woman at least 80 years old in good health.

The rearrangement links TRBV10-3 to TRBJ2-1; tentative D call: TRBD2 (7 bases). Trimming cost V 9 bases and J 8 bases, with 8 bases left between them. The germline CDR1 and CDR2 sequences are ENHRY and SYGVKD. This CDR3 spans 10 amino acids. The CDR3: CAIGGDEQFF. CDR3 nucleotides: TGTGCCATAGGGGGGGATGAGCAGTTCTTC.

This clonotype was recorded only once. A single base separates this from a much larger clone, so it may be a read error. The CDR3: CASSLSAGAVYNEQYF. CDR3 in DNA: TGCGCCAGCAGCCTTAGCGCGGGAGCGGTCTACAATGAGCAGTACTTC. This chain links TRBV5-1 with TRBJ2-1; 7 bases are a match to TRBD2. The tail of the sequence fits TRBJ2-7 better, so the J call may be wrong. This CDR3 has 16 amino acids. From germline, CDR1 is SGHRS and CDR2 YFSETQ.

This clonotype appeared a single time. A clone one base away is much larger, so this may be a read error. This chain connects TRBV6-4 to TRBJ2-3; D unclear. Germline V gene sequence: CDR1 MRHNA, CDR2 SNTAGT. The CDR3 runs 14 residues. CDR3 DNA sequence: TGTGCCGGCAGACCTCACCAGCGCACAGATACGCAGTATTTT. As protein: CAGRPHQRTDTQYF.

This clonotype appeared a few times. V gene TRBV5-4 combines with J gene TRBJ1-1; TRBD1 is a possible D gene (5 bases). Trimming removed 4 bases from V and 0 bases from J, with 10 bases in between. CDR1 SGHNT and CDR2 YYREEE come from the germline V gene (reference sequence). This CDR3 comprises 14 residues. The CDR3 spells CASSRGAVNTEAFF. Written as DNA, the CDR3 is TGTGCCAGCAGCCGCGGGGCGGTGAACACTGAAGCTTTCTTT.

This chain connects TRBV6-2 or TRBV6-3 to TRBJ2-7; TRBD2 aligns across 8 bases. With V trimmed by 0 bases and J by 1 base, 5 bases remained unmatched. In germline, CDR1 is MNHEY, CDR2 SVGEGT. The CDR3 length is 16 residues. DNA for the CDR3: TGTGCCAGCAGTTACTCTACTAGCGGTGCATCCTACGAGCAGTACTTC. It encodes CASSYSTSGASYEQYF.

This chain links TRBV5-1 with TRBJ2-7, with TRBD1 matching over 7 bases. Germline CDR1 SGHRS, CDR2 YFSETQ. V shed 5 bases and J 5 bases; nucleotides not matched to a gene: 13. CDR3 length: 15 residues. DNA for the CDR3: TGCGCCAGCAGAGAGAGTTCGGGACAGTCCGACGAGCAGTACTTC. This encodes CASRESSGQSDEQYF. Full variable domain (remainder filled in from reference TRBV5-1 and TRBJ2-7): KAGVTQTPRYLIKTRGQQVTLSCSPISGHRSVSWYQQTPGQGLQFLFEYFSETQRNKGNFPGRFSGRQFSNSRSEMNVSTLELGDSALYLCASRESSGQSDEQYFGPGTRLTVT.

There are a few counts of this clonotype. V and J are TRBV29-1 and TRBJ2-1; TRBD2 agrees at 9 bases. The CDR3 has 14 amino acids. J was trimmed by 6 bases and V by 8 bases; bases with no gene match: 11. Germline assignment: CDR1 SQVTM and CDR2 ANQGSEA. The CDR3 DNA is TGCAGCTGCTATGCGGGAGGGCCATTCAATGAGCAGTTCTTC. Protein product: CSCYAGGPFNEQFF.

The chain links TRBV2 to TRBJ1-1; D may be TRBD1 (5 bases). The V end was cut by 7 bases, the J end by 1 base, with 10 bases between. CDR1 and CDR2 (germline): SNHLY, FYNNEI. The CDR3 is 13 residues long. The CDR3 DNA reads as TGTGCCAGCAAGACAGCTTGGAACACTGAAGCTTTCTTT. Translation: CASKTAWNTEAFF.

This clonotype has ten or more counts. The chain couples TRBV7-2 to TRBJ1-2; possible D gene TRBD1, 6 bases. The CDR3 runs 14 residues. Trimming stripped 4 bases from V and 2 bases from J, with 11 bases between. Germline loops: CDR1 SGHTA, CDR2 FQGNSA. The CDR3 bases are TGTGCCAGCAGCTCCAGGACAGCAAACTATGGCTACACCTTC. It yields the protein CASSSRTANYGYTF.

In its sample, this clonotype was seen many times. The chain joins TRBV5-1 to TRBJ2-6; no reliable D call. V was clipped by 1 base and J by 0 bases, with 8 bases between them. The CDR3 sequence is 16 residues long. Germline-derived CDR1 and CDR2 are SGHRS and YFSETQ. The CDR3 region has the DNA TGCGCCAGCAGCTTGTTTCGCGGCTCTGGGGCCAACGTCCTGACTTTC. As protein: CASSLFRGSGANVLTF.

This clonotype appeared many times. The CDR3 DNA reads TGCGCCAGCAGCTTGTATGGGGAGATGGAGACCCAGTACTTC. Residues: CASSLYGEMETQYF. This chain connects TRBV5-1 to TRBJ2-5; possibly TRBD2 for D (5 bases). In germline, CDR1 is SGHRS, CDR2 YFSETQ. Trimming removed 1 base at V and 5 bases at J, with 12 bases between. The length of the CDR3 is 14 residues.

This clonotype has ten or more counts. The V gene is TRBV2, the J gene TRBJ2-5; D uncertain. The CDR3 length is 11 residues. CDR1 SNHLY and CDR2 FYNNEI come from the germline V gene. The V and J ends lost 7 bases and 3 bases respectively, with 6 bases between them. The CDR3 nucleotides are TGTGCCAGCACCCGAGAAGAGACCCAGTACTTC. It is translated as CASTREETQYF.

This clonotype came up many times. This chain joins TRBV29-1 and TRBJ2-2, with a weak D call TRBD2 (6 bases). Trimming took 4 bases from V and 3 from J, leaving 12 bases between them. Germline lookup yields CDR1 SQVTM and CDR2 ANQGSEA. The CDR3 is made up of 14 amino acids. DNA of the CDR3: TGCAGCGTTGGCTTCGGGAGCTACACCGGGGAGCTGTTTTTT. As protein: CSVGFGSYTGELFF.

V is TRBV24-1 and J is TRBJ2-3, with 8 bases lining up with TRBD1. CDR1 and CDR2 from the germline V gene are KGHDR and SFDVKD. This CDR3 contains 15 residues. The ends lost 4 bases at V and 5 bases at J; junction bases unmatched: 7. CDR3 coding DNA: TGTGCCACCAGTGACCCCGGACAGGGAGTAGATACGCAGTATTTT. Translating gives CATSDPGQGVDTQYF.

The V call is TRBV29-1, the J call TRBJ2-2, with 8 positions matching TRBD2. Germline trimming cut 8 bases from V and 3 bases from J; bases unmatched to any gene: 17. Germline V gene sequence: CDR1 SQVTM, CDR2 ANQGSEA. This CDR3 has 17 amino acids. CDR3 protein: CSFRPGSGGWDTGELFF. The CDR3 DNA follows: TGCAGCTTCCGCCCGGGGAGCGGGGGCTGGGACACCGGGGAGCTGTTTTTT.

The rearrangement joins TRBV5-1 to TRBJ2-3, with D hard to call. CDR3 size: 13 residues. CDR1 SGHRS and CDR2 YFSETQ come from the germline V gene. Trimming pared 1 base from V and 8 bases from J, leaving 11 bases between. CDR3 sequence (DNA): TGCGCCAGCAGCTTGTCGGATCTAAGTACGCAGTATTTT. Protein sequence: CASSLSDLSTQYF.

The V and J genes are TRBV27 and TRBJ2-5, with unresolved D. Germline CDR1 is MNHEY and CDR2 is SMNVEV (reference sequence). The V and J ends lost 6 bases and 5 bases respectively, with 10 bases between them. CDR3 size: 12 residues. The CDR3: CASRWVVETQYF. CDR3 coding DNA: TGTGCCAGCAGATGGGTGGTTGAGACCCAGTACTTC.